This T cell receptor beta chain emerged from a study of neoadjuvant nivolumab and ipilimumab in lung cancer. As for the study in general: The combination arm added day-1 ipilimumab 1 mg/kg to nivolumab 3 mg/kg on days 1, 15, 29. General study results and limits: From pretherapy to surgery, tumor richness and clonality rose with dual therapy. Blood richness before therapy tracked richness in tumors resected after neoadjuvant therapy.

Germline V gives CDR1 SNHLY, CDR2 FYNNEI. Trimming shortened V by 11 bases and J by 5 bases, and 18 bases separated the two germline ends. CDR3 size: 13 residues. The assay was immunoSEQ multiplex PCR, and TCRdb's table has in-frame clones only and misses some. The sample carries under 50,000 clones, around 89% recorded once. As to this clone: Its antigen is unknown.

Sequenced here: blood, sampled before neoadjuvant nivolumab, alone or with ipilimumab. V usage is TRBV2 and J usage is TRBJ1-1, with a weak D call TRBD1 (5 bases). This TCR was recovered from an adult with non-small cell lung cancer. Some clones in this sample may be carry-over from other donors' samples. In DNA, the CDR3 is TGTGCCGGGACGTTTGGGAAGGGTACTGAAGCTTTCTTT. Translation gives CAGTFGKGTEAFF.